The 22 T cell receptor beta chains listed next were all sequenced from one sample in a study of shared clonotypes between healthy human individuals. This table comes from immunoSEQ multiplex PCR, and its TCRdb copy is limited to in-frame clones, with some not included. The table shows around 510,000 clones, with roughly four fifths occurring only once. The sample comprised PBMCs. The receptors originated from a woman between 40 and 50 years old in good health. Some clones in this sample may be carry-over from other donors' samples.

The gene calls are TRBV5-1 and TRBJ2-7; 10 nucleotides line up with TRBD1. Germline CDR1 reads SGHRS; CDR2 reads YFSETQ. V was clipped by 0 bases and J by 6 bases; unmatched bases: 3. The CDR3 totals 14 residues. DNA for the CDR3: TGCGCCAGCAGCTTGGAGGGACAGGGGAGCGAGCAGTACTTC. Encoded protein: CASSLEGQGSEQYF.

The V call is TRBV18, the J call TRBJ1-2; tentatively, D is TRBD1 (5 bases). The germline V gene has CDR1 KGHSH and CDR2 LQKENI. This CDR3 is 14 amino acids long. The V gene lost 2 bases and the J gene lost 4 bases, with 11 bases spanning the gap. The CDR3 nucleotides read TGTGCCAGCTCACCAGACGACAGCCCCTATGGCTACACCTTC. Translated: CASSPDDSPYGYTF.

On this clone itself: A clone one base away is much larger, so this may be a read error. At the DNA level, this CDR3 is encoded by other sequences in the same sample as well. The CDR3 here is CSVITRTGNYGYTF. CDR3 nucleotides: TGCAGCGTCATCACTAGGACAGGGAACTACGGCTACACCTTC. J is TRBJ1-2 and V is TRBV29-1; 8 positions agree with TRBD1. The CDR3 consists of 14 residues. Per germline, CDR1 SQVTM and CDR2 ANQGSEA.

The chain uses TRBV7-3 and TRBJ2-1; 9 positions agree with TRBD2. Germline V gives CDR1 SGHTA, CDR2 FQGTGA. This CDR3 spans 13 amino acids. V was pared by 5 bases and J by 9 bases, with 5 bases of the junction left unmatched. The CDR3 protein is CASSPSLAGEQFF. In DNA form, the CDR3 reads TGTGCCAGCAGCCCCTCACTAGCGGGTGAGCAGTTCTTC.

This rearrangement joins TRBV29-1 to TRBJ1-2; TRBD1 matches 9 bases. V trimming: 3 bases; J trimming: 7 bases; junction bases outside the gene matches: 6. The CDR3 runs 13 residues. Germline CDR1 is SQVTM and CDR2 is ANQGSEA. In DNA form, the CDR3 reads TGCAGCGTTGAGGAGGGACAGGGCCTTGGCTACACCTTC. This encodes CSVEEGQGLGYTF. The complete variable domain, with remaining parts taken from reference TRBV29-1 and TRBJ1-2, reads SAVISQKPSRDICQRGTSLTIQCQVDSQVTMMFWYRQQPGQSLTLIATANQGSEATYESGFVIDKFPISRPNLTFSTLTVSNMSPEDSSIYLCSVEEGQGLGYTFGSGTRLTVV.

The chain links TRBV6-6 to TRBJ2-6; D may be TRBD1 or TRBD2 (6 bases each). This CDR3 comprises 16 residues. Trimming left V 0 bases short and J 4 bases short, with 10 bases between. Per the germline V gene, CDR1 is MNHNY and CDR2 is SVGAGI (reference sequence). The CDR3 DNA reads TGTGCCAGCAGTTACTCGGGGGGCTTCGGGGCCAACGTCCTGACTTTC. This codes for CASSYSGGFGANVLTF.

The chain recombines TRBV7-8 with TRBJ2-7; 7 bases map to TRBD2. Germline CDR1 reads SGHVS; CDR2 reads FQNEAQ. Unmatched junction bases numbered 20, after V lost 5 bases and J lost 4 bases. This CDR3 is built from 18 residues. The CDR3 protein is CASSPSVVAGRIPYEQYF. Written as DNA, the CDR3 is TGTGCCAGCAGCCCTAGTGTAGTAGCGGGTCGCATACCTTACGAGCAGTACTTC. Full variable domain (missing parts from reference TRBV7-8 and TRBJ2-7): GAGVSQSPRYKVAKRGQDVALRCDPISGHVSLFWYQQALGQGPEFLTYFQNEAQLDKSGLPSDRFFAERPEGSVSTLKIQRTQQEDSAVYLCASSPSVVAGRIPYEQYFGPGTRLTVT.

A remark on this clone: At the DNA level, this CDR3 is encoded by other sequences in the same sample as well. The V gene is TRBV30, the J gene TRBJ1-5, with unresolved D. Germline CDR1 and CDR2: GTSNPN and SVGIG (reference sequence). CDR3 length: 13 amino acids. V was shortened by 1 base and J by 0 bases, with 4 bases between the two germline ends. The CDR3 DNA reads TGTGCCTGGAGTGCGGGTAGCAATCAGCCCCAGCATTTT. It specifies CAWSAGSNQPQHF.

This rearrangement joins TRBV29-1 to TRBJ2-2, with no clear D. CDR3 length: 13 amino acids. Per the germline V gene, CDR1 is SQVTM and CDR2 is ANQGSEA. The V end was cut by 6 bases, the J end by 7 bases, with 15 bases between. CDR3 sequence (DNA): TGCAGCGTCGAGATCCGGCCCTACGGGGAGCTGTTTTTT. This gives the protein CSVEIRPYGELFF.

The rearrangement joins TRBV30 to TRBJ2-7; TRBD2 agrees at 8 bases. Germline V gene sequence: CDR1 GTSNPN, CDR2 SVGIG (reference sequence). Unmatched junction bases numbered 13, after V lost 6 bases and J lost 6 bases. The CDR3 is 14 amino acids. The CDR3 coding sequence is TGTGCCTGCCTTTTAGGGGCGGGAGGAACCGAGCAGTACTTC. Residues: CACLLGAGGTEQYF.

V and J are TRBV5-1 and TRBJ2-5; D is perhaps TRBD2 (5 bases). Germline V gene sequence: CDR1 SGHRS, CDR2 YFSETQ. The length of the CDR3 is 17 residues. Trimming stripped 0 bases from V and 4 bases from J, with 19 bases between. Here the CDR3 DNA reads TGCGCCAGCAGCTTGGGGGTTCTTCGAGGGAGTTTAGAGACCCAGTACTTC. It is translated as CASSLGVLRGSLETQYF. The variable domain in full, with the rest retrieved from reference TRBV5-1 and TRBJ2-5, is KAGVTQTPRYLIKTRGQQVTLSCSPISGHRSVSWYQQTPGQGLQFLFEYFSETQRNKGNFPGRFSGRQFSNSRSEMNVSTLELGDSALYLCASSLGVLRGSLETQYFGPGTRLLVL.

The V gene is TRBV6-4, the J gene TRBJ2-1; 8 nucleotides match TRBD1. This CDR3 spans 16 amino acids. J lost 5 bases, V lost 0 bases, and 6 bases had no gene match. The germline V gene encodes CDR1 MRHNA and CDR2 SNTAGT. As DNA, the CDR3 is TGTGCCAGCAGTGACTCAGGGGACAGGACACACAATGAGCAGTTCTTC. This gives the protein CASSDSGDRTHNEQFF.

This sequence joins TRBV2 and TRBJ2-1; 9 nucleotides align to TRBD2. CDR1 SNHLY and CDR2 FYNNEI come from the germline V gene. V lost 4 bases to trimming and J lost 7 bases; unmatched junction nucleotides: 8. The CDR3 covers 15 residues. The CDR3 sequence is CASSATSGWRNEQFF. CDR3 DNA: TGTGCCAGCAGTGCAACTAGCGGGTGGAGGAATGAGCAGTTCTTC.

As for this clone: Other DNA sequences in the sample encode the same CDR3. The chain employs TRBV13 and TRBJ2-7; the D is unclear. Trimming cost V 0 bases and J 4 bases, with 4 bases left between them. Germline lookup yields CDR1 PRHDT and CDR2 FYEKMQ (reference sequence). The CDR3 contains 12 residues. CDR3 loop: CASSLGDYEQYF. The CDR3 bases are TGTGCCAGCAGCTTAGGCGATTACGAGCAGTACTTC.

The DNA of the CDR3 is TGTGCCAGCTCACCAAGGATCGCGAGACAGGGGGCAGATACGCAGTATTTT. It translates to CASSPRIARQGADTQYF. The genes are TRBV18 and TRBJ2-3; 9 nucleotides align to TRBD1. The CDR3 contains 17 residues. Germline-derived CDR1 and CDR2 are KGHSH and LQKENI. V trimming: 2 bases; J trimming: 4 bases; junction bases outside the gene matches: 10.

The J gene is TRBJ2-7, the V gene TRBV28; a weak D match, TRBD1 (6 bases). There are 12 residues in the CDR3. The ends were cut back, 6 bases at V and 3 bases at J, with 9 bases in the middle. CDR1 is MDHEN and CDR2 is SYDVKM in the germline V gene. CDR3 nucleotides: TGTGCCAGCAGGGGACACCTCTACGAGCAGTACTTC. Protein sequence: CASRGHLYEQYF.

The chain employs TRBV9 and TRBJ2-1; D gene unclear. This CDR3 is 13 amino acids long. Germline-derived CDR1 and CDR2 are SGDLS and YYNGEE. V gave up 0 bases and J gave up 6 bases, with 7 bases separating them. Here the CDR3 reads CASSVGSVNEQFF. CDR3 sequence (DNA): TGTGCCAGCAGCGTAGGGTCGGTCAATGAGCAGTTCTTC.

The chain is built from TRBV5-4 and TRBJ2-2; D might be TRBD2 (6 bases). Germline-derived CDR1 and CDR2 are SGHNT and YYREEE (reference sequence). The V end lost 2 bases, the J end lost 1 base, and 9 bases lay between the germline ends. The length of the CDR3 is 15 residues. CDR3 sequence reads: CASSFQGLNTGELFF. CDR3 sequence (DNA): TGTGCCAGCAGCTTCCAGGGACTGAACACCGGGGAGCTGTTTTTT.

In regard to this clone: Other DNA sequences in this specimen translate into the identical CDR3. The chain employs TRBV18 and TRBJ1-5, with unresolved D. This CDR3 has 14 amino acids. Germline CDR1 reads KGHSH; CDR2 reads LQKENI. Deletions cut 2 bases from V and 2 bases from J, with 7 bases between. The CDR3 DNA is TGTGCCAGCTCACCAGGGATAGGCAATCAGCCCCAGCATTTT. This codes for CASSPGIGNQPQHF.

J is TRBJ1-2 and V is TRBV21-1; the D call of TRBD1 is as the table states it, not checked on the DNA. TRBV21-1 is a pseudogene locus. The CDR3 is 15 amino acids. Written as DNA, the CDR3 is TGTGCCAGCAGCAATTGGGGCAGCCCCTACTATGGCTACACCTTC. This translates into CASSNWGSPYYGYTF.

This chain connects TRBV27 to TRBJ2-7; 9 bases map to TRBD1. V shed 4 bases, J shed 5 bases, and the junction held 18 bases outside the gene matches. The germline gives CDR1 MNHEY, CDR2 SMNVEV (reference sequence). CDR3 length equals 18 residues. The CDR3: CASSSQPFAGQGVNEQYF. As DNA, the CDR3 is TGTGCCAGCAGTTCCCAGCCTTTCGCGGGACAGGGCGTAAACGAGCAGTACTTC.

To note about this clone: Just one base apart from a much larger clone, this may be a read error. The chain joins TRBV4-1 to TRBJ1-4; the D is unclear. This CDR3 region has 13 residues. Trimming took 8 bases from V and 8 from J, leaving 15 bases between them. The germline gives CDR1 MGHRA, CDR2 YSYEKL. The CDR3 sequence: CASAVLPREKLFF. The CDR3 DNA sequence: TGCGCCAGCGCCGTTCTCCCCCGGGAAAAACTGTTTTTT.